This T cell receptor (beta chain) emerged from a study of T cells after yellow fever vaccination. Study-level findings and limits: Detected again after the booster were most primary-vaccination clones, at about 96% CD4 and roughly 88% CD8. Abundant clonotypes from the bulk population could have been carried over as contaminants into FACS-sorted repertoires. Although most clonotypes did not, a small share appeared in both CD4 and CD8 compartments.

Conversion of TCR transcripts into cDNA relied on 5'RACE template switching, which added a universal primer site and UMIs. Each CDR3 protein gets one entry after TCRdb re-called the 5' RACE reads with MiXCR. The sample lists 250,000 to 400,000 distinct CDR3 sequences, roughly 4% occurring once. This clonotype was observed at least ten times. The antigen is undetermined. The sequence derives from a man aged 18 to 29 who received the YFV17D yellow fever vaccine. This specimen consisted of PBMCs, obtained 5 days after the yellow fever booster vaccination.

The DNA for the CDR3 is TGTGCCAGCAGTGAAGCAGGCTCTGGAAACACCATATATTTT. Protein product: CASSEAGSGNTIYF. This chain joins TRBV6-1 and TRBJ1-3; D remains ambiguous. Germline V gene data show CDR1 as MNHNS and CDR2 as SASEGT. The CDR3 sequence is 14 residues long. Trimming removed 0 bases from V and 0 bases from J, with 3 bases in between.